The source of this TCR beta chain is a study of T cell repertoires in aging, cancer and after chemotherapy. The template was genomic DNA from peripheral blood, not RNA. Rearranged V-D-J TRB sequences were amplified with a mixed TRB-A/B primer pool. TCRdb passed the multiplex PCR reads through MiXCR, listing each CDR3 protein once. The sample includes roughly 2,000 distinct CDR3 sequences, under 60% of them seen just once. To note about this clonotype: Its antigen is undetermined.

Trimming at V came to 6 bases and at J to 3 bases, leaving 3 bases not matched to a gene. Per germline, CDR1 MNHEY and CDR2 SVGEGT. This CDR3 has 14 amino acids. Study-wide results and caveats: In healthy donors, age-related TCR diversity loss mainly reflected lost richness.

The chain carries TRBV6-2 or TRBV6-3 and TRBJ2-2; 8 bases are a match to TRBD1. Sequenced sample: blood. This sequence originates from a human donor with a blood cancer. The CDR3 protein is CASRGQGYTGELFF. DNA for the CDR3: TGTGCCAGCAGAGGACAGGGCTACACCGGGGAGCTGTTTTTT.